These 20 T cell receptor beta chains were sequenced from one sample in a study of cytomegalovirus exposure and HLA in healthy donors. Primers included in the PCR were 60 Vbeta and 13 Jbeta primers. Generated by immunoSEQ multiplex PCR, the TCRdb table keeps only in-frame clones and is missing some. This table has roughly 240,000 clones, 82% appearing once. The sequencing sample was made of PBMCs. Every receptor here comes from a middle-aged woman in good health and CMV-seropositive.

V gene TRBV12-5 combines with J gene TRBJ2-3; possibly TRBD1 for D (5 bases). V dropped 6 bases and J dropped 0 bases, with 19 bases sitting between them. Germline loops: CDR1 LGHNT, CDR2 FRNRAP. This CDR3 comprises 17 residues. Here the CDR3 reads CASGGGSGIISTDTQYF. The DNA for the CDR3 is TGTGCTAGTGGGGGCGGATCAGGGATAATTAGCACAGATACGCAGTATTTT.

CDR3: CASSTKVSYEQYF. CDR3 sequence (DNA): TGTGCCAGCAGTACTAAGGTCTCCTACGAGCAGTACTTC. The V call is TRBV6-1, the J call TRBJ2-7; D not certain. This CDR3 region has 13 residues. Germline lookup yields CDR1 MNHNS and CDR2 SASEGT. V lost 5 bases, J lost 0 bases, and 8 bases lay in between.

The chain uses TRBV6-5 and TRBJ2-5; 9 positions agree with TRBD2. The J segment lost 5 bases and the V segment lost 2 bases, leaving 6 bases of the junction unmatched. Per the germline V gene, CDR1 is MNHEY and CDR2 is SVGAGI. The CDR3 covers 15 residues. CDR3 bases: TGTGCCAGCAGTTACGCCGGGGCGGGAGGGGAGACCCAGTACTTC. It codes for CASSYAGAGGETQYF.

A word on this clone: Other DNA sequences in the same sample also yield this CDR3. The chain carries TRBV9 and TRBJ2-3; 9 nucleotides match TRBD2. The CDR3 totals 16 residues. The V and J ends lost 0 bases and 5 bases, in that order; junction bases with no gene match: 7. Germline CDR1 SGDLS, CDR2 YYNGEE. The CDR3: CASSVGAGGPGDTQYF. CDR3 in DNA: TGTGCCAGCAGCGTAGGTGCGGGGGGGCCGGGAGATACGCAGTATTTT.

V and J are TRBV6-1 and TRBJ1-5; tentatively, D is TRBD1 (6 bases). CDR3 length: 14 amino acids. The V gene's germline CDR1 is MNHNS and CDR2 SASEGT. V was cut by 6 bases and J by 5 bases, with 14 bases left in between. Here the CDR3 reads CASSATPGDQPQHF. For the CDR3, the DNA is TGTGCCAGCAGCGCGACCCCAGGGGATCAGCCCCAGCATTTT.

The V call is TRBV9, the J call TRBJ1-3, with 7 positions matching TRBD1. CDR3 length: 15 residues. With V trimmed by 0 bases and J by 6 bases, 6 bases remained unmatched. Germline V gene data show CDR1 as SGDLS and CDR2 as YYNGEE. The CDR3 sequence: CASSVDPTGLNTIYF. The CDR3 DNA follows: TGTGCCAGCAGCGTAGATCCGACAGGGTTAAACACCATATATTTT.

The J gene is TRBJ2-7, the V gene TRBV7-2, with 7 bases matching TRBD1. Germline V gene lookup returns CDR1 SGHTA and CDR2 FQGNSA. The V and J ends lost 2 bases and 5 bases, in that order; junction bases with no gene match: 6. CDR3 size: 14 residues. In nucleotides, the CDR3 is TGTGCCAGCAGCTTAAGAGGGGGCAAAAACGAGCAGTACTTC. Protein: CASSLRGGKNEQYF.

CDR3 amino acids: CASRPLDRSMNTEAFF. CDR3 DNA sequence: TGCGCCAGCAGACCCCTTGACAGGTCCATGAACACTGAAGCTTTCTTT. The rearrangement joins TRBV10-1 to TRBJ1-1; D may be TRBD1 (6 bases). This CDR3 region has 16 residues. CDR1 is WNHNN, CDR2 SYGVQD, per germline (reference sequence). Trimming pared 6 bases from V and 0 bases from J, leaving 17 bases between.

This clone appeared a few times. The gene calls are TRBV27 and TRBJ2-7; tentative D call: TRBD2 (6 bases). This CDR3 spans 14 amino acids. Germline V gives CDR1 MNHEY, CDR2 SMNVEV (reference sequence). V shed 3 bases and J shed 3 bases, with 12 bases lying between them. DNA of the CDR3: TGTGCCAGCAGTTTGTGGGGGGATCGCTACGAGCAGTACTTC. It specifies CASSLWGDRYEQYF.

The V call is TRBV6-5, the J call TRBJ1-2, with 9 nucleotides matching TRBD1. There are 15 residues in the CDR3. Trimming took 4 bases from V and 7 from J; bases not matched to a gene: 10. Germline assignment: CDR1 MNHEY and CDR2 SVGAGI. The CDR3: CASSFLSGQGSGYTF. The CDR3 bases are TGTGCCAGCAGTTTCCTTTCGGGACAGGGTTCTGGCTACACCTTC.

J is TRBJ2-7 and V is TRBV30; a possible D gene is TRBD1 (6 bases). The germline CDR1 and CDR2 sequences are GTSNPN and SVGIG (reference sequence). The V and J ends lost 3 bases and 6 bases respectively, with 12 bases between them. The CDR3 spans 12 residues. The CDR3 protein is CAWRPGQGEQYF. DNA of the CDR3: TGTGCCTGGAGGCCGGGACAAGGCGAGCAGTACTTC.

V and J are TRBV7-9 and TRBJ2-7; 9 positions match TRBD1. V lost 5 bases, J lost 4 bases, and 9 bases stayed unmatched. Germline V gene lookup returns CDR1 SEHNR and CDR2 FQNEAQ (reference sequence). The CDR3 loop spans 15 amino acids. CDR3 DNA: TGTGCCAGCAGCCCGGAGGGACAGGGAATTTACGAGCAGTACTTC. It translates to CASSPEGQGIYEQYF.

The chain uses TRBV27 and TRBJ1-5; tentatively, D is TRBD1 (5 bases). This CDR3 is built from 13 residues. Germline V gene lookup returns CDR1 MNHEY and CDR2 SMNVEV (reference sequence). V gave up 6 bases and J gave up 4 bases, with 10 bases separating them. DNA of the CDR3: TGTGCCAGCAGATTCGACAGTAATCAGCCCCAGCATTTT. It encodes CASRFDSNQPQHF.

Concerning this clone itself: The sample carries other DNA sequences with the same CDR3. The chain joins TRBV5-1 to TRBJ1-4, with 7 bases lining up with TRBD1. The CDR3 sequence is 15 residues long. Losses at the gene ends were 0 bases for V and 4 bases for J; bases not matched to a gene: 3. Germline CDR1 SGHRS, CDR2 YFSETQ. CDR3 region: CASSLGDSFNEKLFF. For the CDR3, the DNA is TGCGCCAGCAGCTTGGGGGACAGCTTTAATGAAAAACTGTTTTTT. Full variable domain (remainder filled in from reference TRBV5-1 and TRBJ1-4): KAGVTQTPRYLIKTRGQQVTLSCSPISGHRSVSWYQQTPGQGLQFLFEYFSETQRNKGNFPGRFSGRQFSNSRSEMNVSTLELGDSALYLCASSLGDSFNEKLFFGSGTQLSVL.

This chain uses TRBV6-6 with TRBJ1-5; a weak D match, TRBD1 (5 bases). There are 16 residues in the CDR3. The germline gives CDR1 MNHNY, CDR2 SVGAGI (reference sequence). V lost 0 bases and J lost 1, with 10 bases in between. In nucleotides, the CDR3 is TGTGCCAGCAGTTACTCAGGGGTCCTAAGCAATCAGCCCCAGCATTTT. Translated: CASSYSGVLSNQPQHF.

This clone was found once. This chain connects TRBV29-1 to TRBJ1-5, with TRBD1 matching over 7 bases. Germline-derived CDR1 and CDR2 are SQVTM and ANQGSEA. The ends lost 4 bases at V and 7 bases at J; junction bases unmatched: 4. The CDR3 is 12 residues long. The CDR3 protein is CSVGTGGQPQHF. CDR3 sequence (DNA): TGCAGCGTTGGGACAGGTGGCCAGCCCCAGCATTTT. Looking up the rest from reference TRBV29-1 and TRBJ1-5 gives the full variable domain: SAVISQKPSRDICQRGTSLTIQCQVDSQVTMMFWYRQQPGQSLTLIATANQGSEATYESGFVIDKFPISRPNLTFSTLTVSNMSPEDSSIYLCSVGTGGQPQHFGDGTRLSIL.

The gene calls are TRBV5-8 and TRBJ1-2; 7 bases are shared with TRBD1. Germline CDR1 SGHTS, CDR2 YDEGEE. The CDR3 is 15 amino acids. V lost 0 bases and J lost 2; bases outside the gene matches: 4. The CDR3 nucleotides read TGTGCCAGCAGCTTGGCACAGGGGAGGAACTATGGCTACACCTTC. This codes for CASSLAQGRNYGYTF.

The chain links TRBV9 to TRBJ2-5, with 8 bases aligning to TRBD2. The J call is uncertain, as TRBJ2-7 better fits the DNA end. Germline V lookup: CDR1 SGDLS, CDR2 YYNGEE. CDR3 length equals 15 residues. The CDR3 DNA follows: TGTGCCAGCAGCGTAGATCCTAGCGGGTTCTACGAGCAGTACTTC. Its protein product is CASSVDPSGFYEQYF.

The chain combines TRBV15 with TRBJ1-3, with 9 positions matching TRBD1. This CDR3 contains 14 residues. Germline V gives CDR1 LNHNV, CDR2 YYDKDF (reference sequence). The trim removed 5 bases at V and 7 bases at J, leaving 6 bases unmatched. The DNA of the CDR3 is TGTGCCACCAGCCGGGACAGGGTCGTGAACACCATATATTTT. Translation gives CATSRDRVVNTIYF.

The chain is built from TRBV7-2 and TRBJ2-7, with 10 bases fitting TRBD2. Germline-derived CDR1 and CDR2 are SGHTA and FQGNSA. J lost 2 bases, V lost 5 bases, and 9 bases had no gene match. The CDR3 covers 16 residues. CDR3 sequence: CASSPRGTSATYEQYF. Here the CDR3 DNA reads TGTGCCAGCAGCCCCCGCGGGACTAGCGCCACCTACGAGCAGTACTTC.